Listed here are 8 T cell receptor beta chains from one sample, sequenced in a study of T cell responses to AZD1222 COVID-19 vaccine. Profiling relied on immunoSEQ multiplex PCR, and the TCRdb table lists in-frame clones only, not all of them. The table shows under 200,000 clones, with just over 90% occurring only once. The starting material was peripheral blood, obtained on day 0 of AZD1222 vaccination. Receptors originate from an adult in good health.

The V and J genes are TRBV7-2 and TRBJ1-2, with D tentatively TRBD1 (6 bases). V was shortened by 1 base and J by 3 bases, with 15 bases between the two germline ends. The germline CDR1 and CDR2 sequences are SGHTA and FQGNSA. This CDR3 region has 16 residues. CDR3 sequence reads: CASSLVMGAPDYGYTF. Here the CDR3 DNA reads TGTGCCAGCAGCTTAGTGATGGGGGCCCCCGACTATGGCTACACCTTC.

The rearrangement uses TRBV6-5 and TRBJ1-2; D possibly corresponds to TRBD1 (5 bases). The CDR3 totals 14 residues. Germline V lookup: CDR1 MNHEY, CDR2 SVGAGI. Trimming took off 2 bases at V and 8 bases at J, with 15 bases between the two ends. For the CDR3, the DNA is TGTGCCAGCAGTTACGACGGGGCGCGGGAAGGCTACACCTTC. Translated, it gives CASSYDGAREGYTF.

V usage is TRBV5-1 and J usage is TRBJ2-3, with D tentatively TRBD1 (6 bases). CDR3 size: 17 residues. Germline lookup yields CDR1 SGHRS and CDR2 YFSETQ. V lost 4 bases to trimming and J lost 0 bases, with 18 bases between them. CDR3 residues: CASSPAGQGISTDTQYF. CDR3 in DNA: TGCGCCAGCAGCCCGGCCGGTCAGGGGATAAGCACAGATACGCAGTATTTT.

In this sample, this clone turned up once. V and J are TRBV7-9 and TRBJ1-2; D might be TRBD1 (6 bases). Germline values: CDR1 SEHNR, CDR2 FQNEAQ (reference sequence). This CDR3 region has 16 residues. V gave up 5 bases and J gave up 1 base, with 17 bases separating them. CDR3 bases: TGTGCCAGCAGCCCAGGACAGTGGGGAAGTAACTATGGCTACACCTTC. Amino acids: CASSPGQWGSNYGYTF.

V usage is TRBV19 and J usage is TRBJ1-3; the D gene is possibly TRBD1 (5 bases). The CDR3 has 15 residues. V lost 2 bases to trimming and J lost 4 bases, with 12 bases between them. Germline V CDR1 and CDR2: LNHDA, SQIVND (reference sequence). This CDR3 is CASSISGVGGNTIYF. The CDR3 region has the DNA TGTGCCAGTAGTATATCGGGGGTCGGGGGAAACACCATATATTTT.

The chain has TRBV24-1 and TRBJ1-5; D not certain. V lost 5 bases and J 4 bases, leaving 5 bases between the germline ends. The CDR3 extends over 12 amino acids. Germline CDR1 and CDR2: KGHDR and SFDVKD. The CDR3 is CATSGGNQPQHF. CDR3 sequence (DNA): TGTGCCACCAGTGGTGGGAATCAGCCCCAGCATTTT.

The chain is built from TRBV7-3 and TRBJ1-1; maybe TRBD1 (6 bases). Deletions cut 1 base from V and 1 base from J, with 16 bases between. The CDR3 is 17 amino acids. Germline assignment: CDR1 SGHTA and CDR2 FQGTGA. The CDR3 loop is CASSLNSGPGQNTEAFF. The CDR3 DNA reads TGTGCCAGCAGCTTAAATTCGGGCCCGGGACAGAACACTGAAGCTTTCTTT.

V and J are TRBV6-1 and TRBJ1-5; no clear D gene. Germline CDR1 is MNHNS and CDR2 is SASEGT. The CDR3 runs 17 residues. The ends were cut back, 0 bases at V and 2 bases at J, with 14 bases in the middle. CDR3 nucleotide sequence: TGTGCCAGCAGTGAAGCGTGGGCGAGGAGGGGCAATCAGCCCCAGCATTTT. Translating it yields CASSEAWARRGNQPQHF.